Below, 19 T cell receptor beta chains from the same sample are listed, as sequenced in a study of cytomegalovirus exposure and HLA in healthy donors. PCR employed 60 Vbeta and 13 Jbeta primers. Using immunoSEQ multiplex PCR, the repertoire was profiled, and TCRdb retains in-frame clones only, with some absent. The sample lists approximately 40,000 clones; about four fifths were seen once. Specimen: PBMCs. All receptors derive from a woman aged 40 to 50 in good health and CMV-seronegative.

This chain uses TRBV5-1 with TRBJ2-2; 10 positions agree with TRBD2. Germline loops: CDR1 SGHRS, CDR2 YFSETQ. The junction had 6 bases not matched to a gene; V was cut back by 4 bases and J by 3 bases. The CDR3 contains 16 residues. The CDR3 DNA sequence: TGCGCCAGCAGCCAGGCAGCGGGGGGGGACACCGGGGAGCTGTTTTTT. Amino acid sequence: CASSQAAGGDTGELFF.

This rearrangement joins TRBV5-6 to TRBJ1-1; a weak D match, TRBD1 (6 bases). Germline CDR1 and CDR2: SGHDT and YYEEEE. Between the trimmed V and J ends, which lost 5 bases and 1 base, there was a span of 21 bases. CDR3 length equals 17 residues. CDR3 amino acids: CASSVWGAGRGNTEAFF. In nucleotides, the CDR3 is TGTGCCAGCAGTGTCTGGGGGGCTGGGAGGGGGAACACTGAAGCTTTCTTT. The full variable domain, its missing parts supplied by reference TRBV5-6 and TRBJ1-1, is DAGVTQSPTHLIKTRGQQVTLRCSPKSGHDTVSWYQQALGQGPQFIFQYYEEEERQRGNFPDRFSGHQFPNYSSELNVNALLLGDSALYLCASSVWGAGRGNTEAFFGQGTRLTVV.

The chain recombines TRBV2 with TRBJ2-7, with a tentative D call TRBD1 (6 bases). Trimming cost V 7 bases and J 3 bases, with 10 bases left between them. The CDR3 extends over 12 amino acids. The germline V gene has CDR1 SNHLY and CDR2 FYNNEI. The CDR3 DNA reads as TGTGCCAGCACCGCGACAGGCTACGAGCAGTACTTC. This gives the protein CASTATGYEQYF.

The genes are TRBV18 and TRBJ2-2; D gene uncertain. Deletions cut 3 bases from V and 0 bases from J, with 8 bases between. CDR1 and CDR2 (germline): KGHSH, LQKENI. The CDR3 totals 15 residues. The CDR3 DNA sequence: TGTGCCAGCTCACCTTACAACGCGAACACCGGGGAGCTGTTTTTT. Encoded protein: CASSPYNANTGELFF.

This clone was recorded only once. The chain has TRBV6-5 and TRBJ2-7; D is possibly TRBD1 (5 bases). V was pared by 6 bases and J by 4 bases, with 10 bases between. This CDR3 has 12 amino acids. Germline loops: CDR1 MNHEY, CDR2 SVGAGI. The CDR3 region is CASRSQGYEQYF. The CDR3 nucleotides are TGTGCCAGCAGATCGCAGGGTTACGAGCAGTACTTC.

This clone was counted a few times. This chain uses TRBV19 with TRBJ1-1; TRBD1 is a possible D gene (5 bases). The germline V and J ends were trimmed by 1 base and 0 bases, with 12 bases remaining between them. The germline gives CDR1 LNHDA, CDR2 SQIVND (reference sequence). This CDR3 contains 16 residues. DNA for the CDR3: TGTGCCAGTAGTATAGTAGGCCGGGGGATGAACACTGAAGCTTTCTTT. This encodes CASSIVGRGMNTEAFF.

The chain has TRBV25-1 and TRBJ2-1; 10 bases align to TRBD2. The CDR3 totals 16 residues. The trim removed 1 base at V and 6 bases at J, leaving 6 bases unmatched. The germline V gene has CDR1 MGHDK and CDR2 SYGVNS. The CDR3 protein is CASSESFTSGANEQFF. CDR3 nucleotides: TGTGCCAGCAGTGAATCGTTTACTAGCGGGGCCAATGAGCAGTTCTTC.

This chain uses TRBV28 with TRBJ2-1; TRBD1 aligns across 10 bases. There are 15 residues in the CDR3. J lost 8 bases, V lost 6 bases, and 10 bases had no gene match. Germline V CDR1 and CDR2: MDHEN, SYDVKM. The CDR3 sequence: CASRPDRGLFHEQFF. The CDR3 bases are TGTGCCAGCAGACCCGACAGGGGGCTCTTCCATGAGCAGTTCTTC. The entire variable domain, with the rest obtained from reference TRBV28 and TRBJ2-1, is as follows: DVKVTQSSRYLVKRTGEKVFLECVQDMDHENMFWYRQDPGLGLRLIYFSYDVKMKEKGDIPEGYSVSREKKERFSLILESASTNQTSMYLCASRPDRGLFHEQFFGPGTRLTVL.

This clone was counted a few times. The chain combines TRBV28 with TRBJ1-5; D is ambiguous. This CDR3 spans 15 amino acids. The germline V and J ends were trimmed by 6 bases and 4 bases, with 16 bases remaining between them. From germline, CDR1 is MDHEN and CDR2 SYDVKM. The CDR3 nucleotides read TGTGCCAGCAGCCCGCCCGGGTCCCGAAATCAGCCCCAGCATTTT. This sequence encodes CASSPPGSRNQPQHF.

The V and J genes are TRBV7-9 and TRBJ2-5; the match to TRBD2 covers 9 bases. The CDR3 loop spans 15 amino acids. CDR1 SEHNR and CDR2 FQNEAQ come from the germline V gene (reference sequence). Trimming at V came to 1 base and at J to 2 bases, leaving 2 bases not matched to a gene. The CDR3 is CASSLGGGEQETQYF. CDR3 in DNA: TGTGCCAGCAGCTTAGGCGGGGGGGAACAAGAGACCCAGTACTTC.

This chain joins TRBV19 and TRBJ1-1, with a weak D call TRBD1 (5 bases). The germline V and J ends were trimmed by 7 bases and 4 bases, with 22 bases remaining between them. Germline V CDR1 and CDR2: LNHDA, SQIVND (reference sequence). This CDR3 spans 16 amino acids. CDR3: CASILRGGGAPTEAFF. Here the CDR3 DNA reads TGTGCCAGTATCCTAAGGGGAGGTGGGGCGCCCACTGAAGCTTTCTTT.

The chain links TRBV29-1 to TRBJ2-3, with 10 positions matching TRBD1. CDR3 length: 15 amino acids. Germline CDR1 SQVTM, CDR2 ANQGSEA. Unmatched junction bases numbered 11, after V lost 7 bases and J lost 4 bases. The CDR3 nucleotides read TGCAGCGCCAAAAGCCCGGGACAGGGGCCAGATACGCAGTATTTT. It translates to CSAKSPGQGPDTQYF.

A few counts support this clone. The V gene is TRBV5-4, the J gene TRBJ1-1; 9 bases are shared with TRBD1. The CDR3 extends over 14 amino acids. Per the germline V gene, CDR1 is SGHNT and CDR2 is YYREEE (reference sequence). With 4 bases clipped from V and 5 bases from J, the junction kept 6 bases outside the gene matches. The CDR3 is CASSLQGARTEAFF. Here the CDR3 DNA reads TGTGCCAGCAGCCTACAGGGGGCTAGGACTGAAGCTTTCTTT. Full variable domain (rest looked up from reference TRBV5-4 and TRBJ1-1): ETGVTQSPTHLIKTRGQQVTLRCSSQSGHNTVSWYQQALGQGPQFIFQYYREEENGRGNFPPRFSGLQFPNYSSELNVNALELDDSALYLCASSLQGARTEAFFGQGTRLTVV.

This chain joins TRBV2 and TRBJ1-5; the match to TRBD1 covers 9 bases. V lost 5 bases, J lost 7 bases, and 9 bases stayed unmatched. Germline values: CDR1 SNHLY, CDR2 FYNNEI. The CDR3 runs to 15 residues. In nucleotides, the CDR3 is TGTGCCAGCAGTTCGGGGGGACAGGGATGGCAGCCCCAGCATTTT. It encodes CASSSGGQGWQPQHF.

The chain combines TRBV5-1 with TRBJ2-1; 11 bases align to TRBD2. The CDR3 spans 16 residues. V shed 2 bases and J 2 bases; nucleotides not matched to a gene: 3. CDR1 and CDR2 (germline): SGHRS, YFSETQ. In nucleotides, the CDR3 is TGCGCCAGCAGCTTTGGACTAGCGGGCACCTACAATGAGCAGTTCTTC. Translation gives CASSFGLAGTYNEQFF. Looking up the rest from reference TRBV5-1 and TRBJ2-1 gives the full variable domain: KAGVTQTPRYLIKTRGQQVTLSCSPISGHRSVSWYQQTPGQGLQFLFEYFSETQRNKGNFPGRFSGRQFSNSRSEMNVSTLELGDSALYLCASSFGLAGTYNEQFFGPGTRLTVL.

The chain joins TRBV14 to TRBJ2-7, with 10 bases fitting TRBD2. CDR1 and CDR2 from the germline V gene are SGHDN and FVKESK. The CDR3 has 19 amino acids. V shed 0 bases, J shed 9 bases, and the junction held 20 bases outside the gene matches. In nucleotides, the CDR3 is TGTGCCAGCAGCCAAGACCCCTGGCTAGCGGGGGCCCCGCAACGAGTGCAGTACTTC. It specifies CASSQDPWLAGAPQRVQYF. Supplemented by reference TRBV14 and TRBJ2-7, the full variable domain reads EAGVTQFPSHSVIEKGQTVTLRCDPISGHDNLYWYRRVMGKEIKFLLHFVKESKQDESGMPNNRFLAERTGGTYSTLKVQPAELEDSGVYFCASSQDPWLAGAPQRVQYFGPGTRLTVT.

The gene calls are TRBV10-3 and TRBJ1-1, with 12 bases lining up with TRBD1. The CDR3 is 17 residues long. V lost 6 bases to trimming and J lost 1 base; unmatched junction nucleotides: 9. CDR1 and CDR2 from the germline V gene are ENHRY and SYGVKD. The CDR3 here is CAIRPGTGGRGNTEAFF. CDR3 DNA: TGTGCCATCAGACCCGGGACAGGGGGCCGGGGGAACACTGAAGCTTTCTTT.

This clone was recorded only once. The chain couples TRBV6-6 to TRBJ2-5; TRBD2 aligns across 10 bases. The CDR3 consists of 16 residues. Germline V gene lookup returns CDR1 MNHNY and CDR2 SVGAGI (reference sequence). Trimming cost V 2 bases and J 2 bases; bases outside gene matches: 5. The CDR3 spells CASSYIQRGGQETQYF. Here the CDR3 DNA reads TGTGCCAGCAGTTACATCCAGCGGGGGGGGCAAGAGACCCAGTACTTC.

The chain has TRBV6-1 and TRBJ1-6, with D tentatively TRBD1 (6 bases). V dropped 3 bases and J dropped 8 bases, with 11 bases sitting between them. The CDR3 is made up of 14 amino acids. CDR1 and CDR2 (germline): MNHNS, SASEGT. The CDR3 spells CASSEGARDSPLHF. CDR3 in DNA: TGTGCCAGCAGTGAGGGGGCGCGGGATTCACCCCTCCACTTT.